The 24 T cell receptor beta chains in this list originate from one sample, sequenced in a study of cytomegalovirus exposure and HLA in healthy donors. The primer mix had 60 Vbeta and 13 Jbeta primers. Sequencing was performed with immunoSEQ multiplex PCR; in TCRdb, only in-frame clones are kept and a portion is missing. Of about 170,000 clones in the sample, roughly 72% were seen once. The specimen sequenced was PBMCs. The receptors stem from a woman aged 30 to 39 in good health and CMV-seropositive.

The J gene is TRBJ2-1, the V gene TRBV4-3; the match to TRBD2 covers 9 bases. This CDR3 is built from 17 residues. Germline CDR1 reads LGHNA; CDR2 reads YSLEER. Trimming took 0 bases from V and 3 from J; bases not matched to a gene: 6. The chain's CDR3 is CASSQDRSGGHYNEQFF. The CDR3 coding sequence is TGCGCCAGCAGCCAAGATCGGAGCGGGGGGCACTACAATGAGCAGTTCTTC.

The chain links TRBV18 to TRBJ1-3; D unresolved. The germline CDR1 and CDR2 sequences are KGHSH and LQKENI. The V and J ends lost 6 bases and 2 bases respectively, with 14 bases between them. The CDR3 is 15 amino acids. The CDR3 nucleotides read TGTGCCAGCTCTCAGGAAGCTTCCCCTGGAAACACCATATATTTT. Translating gives CASSQEASPGNTIYF. Combining the CDR3 with reference TRBV18 and TRBJ1-3 gives the whole variable domain NAGVMQNPRHLVRRRGQEARLRCSPMKGHSHVYWYRQLPEEGLKFMVYLQKENIIDESGMPKERFSAEFPKEGPSILRIQQVVRGDSAAYFCASSQEASPGNTIYFGEGSWLTVV.

This clone was found a few times. The V gene is TRBV28, the J gene TRBJ1-1, with D possibly being TRBD1 (5 bases). The CDR3 has 11 residues. Germline CDR1 reads MDHEN; CDR2 reads SYDVKM. With 7 bases removed from V and 5 bases from J, the gap between germline ends came to 8 bases. The CDR3 loop reads CASNGGTEAFF. The CDR3 coding sequence is TGTGCCAGCAACGGGGGGACTGAAGCTTTCTTT.

J is TRBJ1-4 and V is TRBV19; unclear D gene. The CDR3 sequence is 16 residues long. The V and J ends lost 2 bases and 5 bases respectively, with 15 bases between them. The V gene's germline CDR1 is LNHDA and CDR2 SQIVND (reference sequence). CDR3 sequence reads: CASSILWAAVNEKLFF. CDR3 DNA sequence: TGTGCCAGTAGTATACTATGGGCAGCAGTGAATGAAAAACTGTTTTTT.

V usage is TRBV28 and J usage is TRBJ1-1; possibly TRBD1 for D (6 bases). The CDR3 runs 16 residues. V was clipped by 4 bases and J by 0 bases, with 15 bases between them. CDR1 is MDHEN, CDR2 SYDVKM, per germline. The CDR3 DNA sequence: TGTGCCAGCAGTTACCCGACAGGCCCCATGAACACTGAAGCTTTCTTT. It yields the protein CASSYPTGPMNTEAFF. The whole variable domain, filled in from reference TRBV28 and TRBJ1-1, reads DVKVTQSSRYLVKRTGEKVFLECVQDMDHENMFWYRQDPGLGLRLIYFSYDVKMKEKGDIPEGYSVSREKKERFSLILESASTNQTSMYLCASSYPTGPMNTEAFFGQGTRLTVV.

Concerning this clone itself: A read error may account for a junction end that differs from germline. This chain connects TRBV6-1 to TRBJ2-7, with D possibly being TRBD1 (5 bases). CDR1 and CDR2 (germline): MNHNS, SASEGT. The CDR3 is 12 amino acids. The CDR3: CASREVQGEQYF. CDR3 bases: TGTGCCAGCAGGGAAGTTCAGGGAGAGCAGTACTTC.

There are a few counts of this clone. The CDR3 nucleotides are TGTGCCACCCGACTAGCGGGAGGGCTTGAGCAGTACTTC. Its translation is CATRLAGGLEQYF. The J gene is TRBJ2-7, the V gene TRBV5-4; 14 bases are shared with TRBD2. V gave up 9 bases and J gave up 7 bases; unmatched junction bases: 6. The CDR3 length is 13 residues. CDR1 is SGHNT and CDR2 is YYREEE in the germline V gene (reference sequence).

V usage is TRBV4-3 and J usage is TRBJ2-7; tentatively, D is TRBD2 (6 bases). The CDR3 is 14 amino acids. Between the trimmed V and J ends, which lost 6 bases and 0 bases, there was a span of 12 bases. Germline V gene lookup returns CDR1 LGHNA and CDR2 YSLEER. The CDR3 DNA reads as TGCGCCAGCAGTGGCGGGACGGCCTCCTACGAGCAGTACTTC. This translates into CASSGGTASYEQYF.

This clone appeared a few times. CDR3 in amino acids: CASSLRGQISYEQYF. The CDR3, as DNA: TGTGCCAGCAGCCTTCGAGGACAGATCTCCTACGAGCAGTACTTC. The V and J genes are TRBV28 and TRBJ2-7; D might be TRBD1 (6 bases). Between the trimmed V and J ends, which lost 6 bases and 0 bases, there was a span of 15 bases. Germline V gives CDR1 MDHEN, CDR2 SYDVKM. The CDR3 covers 15 residues.

V usage is TRBV28 and J usage is TRBJ2-1, with no clear D. V shed 1 base and J shed 11 bases, with 18 bases lying between them. Germline V gene sequence: CDR1 MDHEN, CDR2 SYDVKM. The CDR3 runs 15 residues. The DNA of the CDR3 is TGTGCCAGCAGTTTATTCGGCGGCGGTGGCAGCCAGCAGTTCTTC. This gives the protein CASSLFGGGGSQQFF.

The chain employs TRBV28 and TRBJ2-3; 10 bases line up with TRBD2. The CDR3 spans 14 residues. After removal of 5 bases from V and 10 bases from J, the junction contained 9 bases not matched to a gene. In germline, CDR1 is MDHEN, CDR2 SYDVKM. The CDR3 nucleotides read TGTGCCAGCAGTCCCGGCGGTAGCGGGAGGCCGCAGTATTTT. Residues: CASSPGGSGRPQYF. Together with reference TRBV28 and TRBJ2-3, the CDR3 gives the full variable domain: DVKVTQSSRYLVKRTGEKVFLECVQDMDHENMFWYRQDPGLGLRLIYFSYDVKMKEKGDIPEGYSVSREKKERFSLILESASTNQTSMYLCASSPGGSGRPQYFGPGTRLTVL.

Details on this clone: Different DNA sequences within this sample yield the same CDR3. The rearrangement uses TRBV5-4 and TRBJ1-2; D possibly corresponds to TRBD1 (6 bases). V dropped 4 bases and J dropped 8 bases, with 12 bases sitting between them. Germline V gives CDR1 SGHNT, CDR2 YYREEE (reference sequence). The CDR3 runs to 12 residues. CDR3 protein: CASSTTGYGYTF. The CDR3 region has the DNA TGTGCCAGCAGCACCACAGGGTACGGCTACACCTTC.

This chain links TRBV27 with TRBJ2-3, with unresolved D. V was trimmed by 6 bases and J by 5 bases, leaving 18 bases between them. This CDR3 has 15 residues. Looked up from germline, CDR1 is MNHEY and CDR2 is SMNVEV (reference sequence). The CDR3 here is CASRPSRPSGDTQYF. CDR3 sequence (DNA): TGTGCCAGCAGGCCCTCGAGGCCTTCCGGAGATACGCAGTATTTT.

The J gene is TRBJ1-1, the V gene TRBV6-5; D unresolved. Germline V CDR1 and CDR2: MNHEY, SVGAGI. V was shortened by 6 bases and J by 0 bases, with 11 bases between the two germline ends. CDR3 length: 14 residues. The chain's CDR3 is CASRHRQMNTEAFF. The CDR3 coding sequence is TGTGCCAGCAGGCACCGTCAGATGAACACTGAAGCTTTCTTT.

This rearrangement joins TRBV5-4 to TRBJ2-1; D ambiguous. The CDR3 is made up of 15 amino acids. The V end lost 2 bases, the J end lost 7 bases, and 16 bases lay between the germline ends. Looked up from germline, CDR1 is SGHNT and CDR2 is YYREEE (reference sequence). The CDR3 DNA reads TGTGCCAGCAGCTTTTTAGGAGAAACAAGAAATGAGCAGTTCTTC. Its translation: CASSFLGETRNEQFF.

A word on this clone: Sequence at one end of the junction differs from germline and may be a read error. This rearrangement joins TRBV7-6 to TRBJ1-3; D gene unclear. Germline loops: CDR1 SGHVS, CDR2 FNYEAQ. This CDR3 contains 16 residues. Here the CDR3 reads CASSLVPQVWGNTIYF. The CDR3 nucleotides read TGTGCCAGCAGTTTAGTCCCCCAGGTGTGGGGAAACACCATATATTTT.

This clone was counted only a few times. Other nucleotide sequences in the sample specify the same CDR3. V and J are TRBV7-9 and TRBJ1-1, with 7 bases lining up with TRBD1. There are 14 residues in the CDR3. Per the germline V gene, CDR1 is SEHNR and CDR2 is FQNEAQ (reference sequence). V lost 1 base and J lost 4; bases outside the gene matches: 3. DNA of the CDR3: TGTGCCAGCAGCTTAGGTGCAGGGGGCACTGAAGCTTTCTTT. Amino acid sequence: CASSLGAGGTEAFF.

The V call is TRBV12-5, the J call TRBJ2-1; 12 bases align to TRBD1. After removal of 1 base from V and 8 bases from J, the junction contained 6 bases not matched to a gene. The CDR3 runs 16 residues. Germline CDR1 is LGHNT and CDR2 is FRNRAP. DNA for the CDR3: TGTGCTAGTGGTTTGGGGGACAGGGGGCGCACCGATGAGCAGTTCTTC. Amino acids: CASGLGDRGRTDEQFF.

The rearrangement links TRBV29-1 to TRBJ1-2, with TRBD1 as a possible D gene (6 bases). V was trimmed by 7 bases and J by 4 bases, leaving 10 bases between them. The CDR3 length is 11 residues. Germline V lookup: CDR1 SQVTM, CDR2 ANQGSEA. CDR3 region: CSAEDSYGYTF. CDR3 bases: TGCAGCGCCGAGGACAGCTATGGCTACACCTTC.

J is TRBJ2-7 and V is TRBV27; D possibly corresponds to TRBD1 (5 bases). The CDR3 length is 12 residues. Germline V gene lookup returns CDR1 MNHEY and CDR2 SMNVEV (reference sequence). V lost 6 bases to trimming and J lost 5 bases, with 11 bases between them. The CDR3 loop is CASRKDTHEQYF. DNA of the CDR3: TGTGCCAGCAGGAAGGACACCCACGAGCAGTACTTC.

The chain employs TRBV4-3 and TRBJ1-1; 7 bases line up with TRBD1. In germline, CDR1 is LGHNA, CDR2 YSLEER. The CDR3 length is 14 residues. Trimming removed 2 bases from V and 5 bases from J; junction bases left unmatched: 5. The CDR3: CASSQRTGGTEAFF. DNA of the CDR3: TGCGCCAGCAGCCAAAGGACAGGTGGGACTGAAGCTTTCTTT.

V usage is TRBV7-8 and J usage is TRBJ1-3; no clear D. Trimming cost V 2 bases and J 4 bases, with 9 bases left between them. CDR1 and CDR2 (germline): SGHVS, FQNEAQ. This CDR3 spans 14 amino acids. The CDR3 reads CASSLSGAGNTIYF. The CDR3 coding sequence is TGTGCCAGCAGCTTATCGGGAGCGGGAAACACCATATATTTT.

The CDR3 sequence: CASSRDAGRYTQYF. CDR3 DNA sequence: TGTGCCAGCAGTCGGGACGCGGGGCGGTATACGCAGTATTTT. The chain links TRBV2 to TRBJ2-3; tentatively, D is TRBD2 (6 bases). Deletions cut 5 bases from V and 7 bases from J, with 16 bases between. This CDR3 region has 14 residues. Germline values: CDR1 SNHLY, CDR2 FYNNEI.

This chain joins TRBV2 and TRBJ2-4, with 7 bases matching TRBD1. This CDR3 is 11 amino acids long. V trimming: 5 bases; J trimming: 16 bases; junction bases outside the gene matches: 8. Per germline, CDR1 SNHLY and CDR2 FYNNEI. In nucleotides, the CDR3 is TGTGCCAGCAGTATGGGACAGCCTGGATACTTC. Translating it yields CASSMGQPGYF.